This TCR beta chain was profiled in a study of T cells in Graves' hyperthyroidism and ophthalmopathy. As to this clonotype: A much larger clone lies a single base off, so this may be a read error.

The germline gives CDR1 SEHNR, CDR2 FQNEAQ (reference sequence). The CDR3 consists of 13 residues. Together with thyroid ultrasound, orbital computed tomography, serum thyroxine and TRAb, clinical symptoms were used for diagnoses. RNA transcripts gave rise to amplified TCR beta CDR3 regions. Primed by the HTBI set, a first-round RT-PCR was run on the TCR CDR3. One entry per CDR3 protein, called by TCRdb with MiXCR from the multiplex PCR reads. The sample lists over 700,000 distinct CDR3 sequences, just over 35% seen once, with around 30% in the top ten. The J gene is TRBJ1-1, the V gene TRBV7-9; maybe TRBD1 (6 bases). Sequencing input: blood. The sequence came from a woman in her thirties or forties with Graves' hyperthyroidism. In DNA, the CDR3 is TGTGCCAGCACCCGGGGGGGGGACACTGAAGCTCTCTTT. This sequence encodes CASTRGGDTEALF.